The 11 T cell receptor beta chains below all came from one sample that was sequenced in a study of regulatory T cells in long-lasting Graves disease. Libraries of TCR beta came from iRepertoire HTBI primers plus Arm-PCR of CDR3 regions. MiXCR, run by TCRdb on the multiplex PCR reads, gives a single entry per CDR3 protein. The table shows 390,000 or so distinct CDR3 sequences, with more than 20% occurring only once. Time point: persistent/refractory GD, antithyroid drugs over 5 years with positive TRAb. Preparation of the TCR library used RNA extracted from PBMCs. This material consisted of peripheral blood mononuclear cells (PBMCs), taken when the disease was refractory, from a patient treated with antithyroid drugs. All receptors derive from a woman in her thirties or forties with Graves disease.

This clonotype was counted between two and nine times. The rearrangement joins TRBV28 to TRBJ2-7; 9 bases match TRBD1. The germline V gene encodes CDR1 MDHEN and CDR2 SYDVKM. V was pared by 6 bases and J by 4 bases, with 7 bases of the junction left unmatched. The CDR3 sequence is 14 residues long. CDR3 amino acids: CASRGGTGWYEQYF. The CDR3 DNA reads TGTGCCAGCAGAGGGGGGACAGGGTGGTACGAGCAGTACTTC.

This clonotype appeared many times. The chain has TRBV2 and TRBJ2-7; D remains unclear. The length of the CDR3 is 10 residues. The germline CDR1 and CDR2 sequences are SNHLY and FYNNEI. The V end was cut by 7 bases, the J end by 3 bases, with 4 bases between. The CDR3 bases are TGTGCCAGCATCGGCTACGAGCAGTACTTC. This gives the protein CASIGYEQYF.

This chain connects TRBV9 to TRBJ2-7; TRBD1 agrees at 9 bases. The germline V gene has CDR1 SGDLS and CDR2 YYNGEE. V shed 4 bases, J shed 7 bases, and the junction held 12 bases outside the gene matches. This CDR3 is built from 15 residues. The CDR3 DNA sequence: TGTGCCAGCAGCCCTTGGACCTACAGGGGGCAAGAGCAGTACTTC. Amino acid sequence: CASSPWTYRGQEQYF.

This clonotype occurred many times. This chain links TRBV12-3 or TRBV12-4 with TRBJ2-2; perhaps TRBD2 as D (6 bases). This CDR3 has 14 residues. The V and J ends lost 6 bases and 6 bases respectively, with 14 bases between them. CDR3 DNA: TGTGCCAGCAGGCCGGGACTGACGGCCGGGGAGCTGTTTTTT. This codes for CASRPGLTAGELFF.

This clonotype was seen at least ten times. V gene TRBV28 combines with J gene TRBJ2-2; D assignment may be TRBD1 or TRBD2 (5 bases each). CDR3 length: 14 residues. Germline CDR1 is MDHEN and CDR2 is SYDVKM. The V and J ends lost 2 bases and 5 bases respectively, with 9 bases between them. The CDR3 reads CASSLERGTGELFF. CDR3 DNA sequence: TGTGCCAGCAGTTTAGAGAGGGGTACCGGGGAGCTGTTTTTT.

The chain carries TRBV7-8 and TRBJ2-7; possibly TRBD1 for D (6 bases). V shed 4 bases and J shed 3 bases, with 19 bases lying between them. CDR3 length: 16 amino acids. Per germline, CDR1 SGHVS and CDR2 FQNEAQ. The CDR3 protein is CASSSRGGLAFYEQYF. DNA of the CDR3: TGTGCCAGCAGCTCCAGGGGCGGTTTGGCTTTCTACGAGCAGTACTTC.

This clonotype was detected a few times. The V call is TRBV11-2, the J call TRBJ2-7, with a tentative D call TRBD2 (5 bases). The V gene's germline CDR1 is SGHAT and CDR2 FQNNGV. Trimming shortened V by 1 base and J by 3 bases, and 16 bases separated the two germline ends. The CDR3 length is 16 residues. CDR3 sequence reads: CASSLGRGRSRYEQYF. In DNA, the CDR3 is TGTGCCAGCAGCTTAGGACGAGGGCGGAGCCGCTACGAGCAGTACTTC.

Points on this clonotype: This may stem from a read error, because a much larger clone lies one nucleotide away. The genes are TRBV6-2 or TRBV6-3 and TRBJ2-1, with D possibly matching TRBD1 (6 bases). This CDR3 has 13 amino acids. In germline, CDR1 is MNHEY, CDR2 SVGEGT. Trimming took off 6 bases at V and 10 bases at J, with 16 bases between the two ends. CDR3 in amino acids: CASRRQVAYEQFF. CDR3 in DNA: TGTGCCAGCAGAAGACAGGTGGCCTACGAGCAGTTCTTC.

The table lists this clonotype with many counts. The chain is built from TRBV28 and TRBJ1-4; D is undetermined. Germline values: CDR1 MDHEN, CDR2 SYDVKM. This CDR3 has 15 residues. Trimming shortened V by 1 base and J by 5 bases, and 11 bases separated the two germline ends. CDR3 nucleotides: TGTGCCAGCAGTTTATTTGTCAGGCAGAATGAAAAACTGTTTTTT. This encodes CASSLFVRQNEKLFF.

The sample holds a few counts of this clonotype. V and J are TRBV29-1 and TRBJ2-7; D gene ambiguous. V shed 5 bases and J shed 2 bases, with 16 bases lying between them. The CDR3 sequence is 14 residues long. CDR1 is SQVTM, CDR2 ANQGSEA, per germline. The CDR3 nucleotides read TGCAGCGTTTCGGGCCAATCTATCGCCTACGAGCAGTACTTC. Protein sequence: CSVSGQSIAYEQYF.

The chain recombines TRBV7-9 with TRBJ2-7; D is possibly TRBD1 or TRBD2 (5 bases each). This CDR3 is built from 12 residues. The germline V gene encodes CDR1 SEHNR and CDR2 FQNEAQ (reference sequence). V was shortened by 4 bases and J by 8 bases, with 12 bases between the two germline ends. The DNA of the CDR3 is TGTGCCAGCAGCTCTACCGGGGCCAAGCAGTACTTC. It specifies CASSSTGAKQYF.